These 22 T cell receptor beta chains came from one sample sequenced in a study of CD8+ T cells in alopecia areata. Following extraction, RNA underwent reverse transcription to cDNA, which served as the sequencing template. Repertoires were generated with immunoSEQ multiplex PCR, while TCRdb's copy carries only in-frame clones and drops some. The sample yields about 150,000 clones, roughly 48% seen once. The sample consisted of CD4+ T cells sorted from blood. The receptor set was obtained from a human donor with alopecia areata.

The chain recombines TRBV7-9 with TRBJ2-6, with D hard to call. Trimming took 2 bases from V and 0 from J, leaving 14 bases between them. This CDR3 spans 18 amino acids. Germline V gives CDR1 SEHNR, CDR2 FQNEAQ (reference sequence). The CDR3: CASSLRLGRPSGANVLTF. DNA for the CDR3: TGTGCCAGCAGCTTACGGCTAGGGCGCCCCTCTGGGGCCAACGTCCTGACTTTC.

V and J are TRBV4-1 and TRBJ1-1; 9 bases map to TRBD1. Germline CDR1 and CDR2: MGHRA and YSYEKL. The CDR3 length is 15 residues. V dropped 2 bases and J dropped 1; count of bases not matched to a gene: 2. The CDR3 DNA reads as TGCGCCAGCAGCCAAACGGACAGGGGGAACACTGAAGCTTTCTTT. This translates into CASSQTDRGNTEAFF.

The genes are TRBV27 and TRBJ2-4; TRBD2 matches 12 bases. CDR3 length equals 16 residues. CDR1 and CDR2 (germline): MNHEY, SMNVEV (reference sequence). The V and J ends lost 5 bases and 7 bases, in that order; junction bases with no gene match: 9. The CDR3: CASSPRLAGEGNIQYF. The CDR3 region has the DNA TGTGCCAGCAGTCCTAGACTAGCGGGAGAGGGTAACATTCAGTACTTC.

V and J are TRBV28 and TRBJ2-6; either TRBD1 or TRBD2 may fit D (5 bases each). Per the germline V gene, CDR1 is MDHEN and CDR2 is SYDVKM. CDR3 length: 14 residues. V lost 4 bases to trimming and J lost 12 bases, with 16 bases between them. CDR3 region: CASSSRDPLVVLTF. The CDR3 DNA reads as TGTGCCAGCAGTTCTCGGGACCCCCTAGTCGTCCTGACTTTC. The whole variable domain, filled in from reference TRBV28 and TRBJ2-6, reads DVKVTQSSRYLVKRTGEKVFLECVQDMDHENMFWYRQDPGLGLRLIYFSYDVKMKEKGDIPEGYSVSREKKERFSLILESASTNQTSMYLCASSSRDPLVVLTFGAGSRLTVL.

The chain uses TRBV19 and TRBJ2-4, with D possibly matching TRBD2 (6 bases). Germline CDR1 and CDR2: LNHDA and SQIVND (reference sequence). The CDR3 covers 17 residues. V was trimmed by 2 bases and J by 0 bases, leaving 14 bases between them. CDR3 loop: CASSIMWTTIAKNIQYF. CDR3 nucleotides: TGTGCCAGTAGTATAATGTGGACTACGATAGCCAAAAACATTCAGTACTTC.

The CDR3 is CSVGVARETQYF. CDR3 DNA: TGCAGCGTTGGGGTGGCGCGTGAGACCCAGTACTTC. The rearrangement uses TRBV29-1 and TRBJ2-5, with unresolved D. Germline V CDR1 and CDR2: SQVTM, ANQGSEA. Trimming left V 4 bases short and J 5 bases short, with 11 bases between. The CDR3 sequence is 12 residues long.

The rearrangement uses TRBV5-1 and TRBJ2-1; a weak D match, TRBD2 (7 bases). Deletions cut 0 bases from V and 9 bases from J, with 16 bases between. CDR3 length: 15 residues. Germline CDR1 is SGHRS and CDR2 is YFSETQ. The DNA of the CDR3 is TGCGCCAGCAGCTTGGCCAATCGCGGGGGCCTTGAGCAGTTCTTC. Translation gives CASSLANRGGLEQFF.

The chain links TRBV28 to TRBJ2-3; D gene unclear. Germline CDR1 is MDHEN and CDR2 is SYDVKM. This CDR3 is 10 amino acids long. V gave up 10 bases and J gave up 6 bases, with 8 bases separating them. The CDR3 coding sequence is TGTGCCACCGAGAGCGATACGCAGTATTTT. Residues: CATESDTQYF.

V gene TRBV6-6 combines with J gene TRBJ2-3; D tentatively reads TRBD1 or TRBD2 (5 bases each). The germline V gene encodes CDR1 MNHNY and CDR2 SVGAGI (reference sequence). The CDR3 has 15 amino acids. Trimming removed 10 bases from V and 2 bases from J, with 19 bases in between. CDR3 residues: CAICPGWGSTDTQYF. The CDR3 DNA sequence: TGTGCCATATGCCCAGGGTGGGGGTCCACAGATACGCAGTATTTT.

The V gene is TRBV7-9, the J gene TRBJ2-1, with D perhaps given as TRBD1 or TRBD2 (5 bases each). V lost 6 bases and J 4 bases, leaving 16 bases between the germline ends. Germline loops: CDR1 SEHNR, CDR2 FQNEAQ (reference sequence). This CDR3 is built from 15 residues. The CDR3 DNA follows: TGTGCCAGCAGGTACCGGGACCGCTTTTACAATGAGCAGTTCTTC. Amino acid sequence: CASRYRDRFYNEQFF.

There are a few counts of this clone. In DNA form, the CDR3 reads TGCGCCAGCAGCTTGGACCCCTCCCGCAGGGGAAGGAATGAGCAGTTCTTC. Encoded protein: CASSLDPSRRGRNEQFF. This chain joins TRBV5-1 and TRBJ2-1, with TRBD1 as a possible D gene (6 bases). Germline V CDR1 and CDR2: SGHRS, YFSETQ. CDR3 length: 17 residues. Trimming took off 0 bases at V and 7 bases at J, with 20 bases between the two ends.

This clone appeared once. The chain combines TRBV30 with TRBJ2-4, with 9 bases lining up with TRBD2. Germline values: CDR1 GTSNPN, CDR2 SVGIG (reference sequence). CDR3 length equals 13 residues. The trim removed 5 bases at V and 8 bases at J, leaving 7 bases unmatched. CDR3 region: CAWAASGTDIQYF. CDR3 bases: TGTGCCTGGGCCGCTAGCGGGACCGACATTCAGTACTTC. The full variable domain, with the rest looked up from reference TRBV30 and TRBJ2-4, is SQTIHQWPATLVQPVGSPLSLECTVEGTSNPNLYWYRQAAGRGLQLLFYSVGIGQISSEVPQNLSASRPQDRQFILSSKKLLLSDSGFYLCAWAASGTDIQYFGAGTRLSVL.

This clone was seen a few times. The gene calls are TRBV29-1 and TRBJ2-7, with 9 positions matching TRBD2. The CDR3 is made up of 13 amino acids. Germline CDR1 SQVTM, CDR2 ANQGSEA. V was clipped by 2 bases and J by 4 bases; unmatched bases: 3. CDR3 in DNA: TGCAGCGTTGAATGGCGGGAGGGTTACGAGCAGTACTTC. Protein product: CSVEWREGYEQYF.

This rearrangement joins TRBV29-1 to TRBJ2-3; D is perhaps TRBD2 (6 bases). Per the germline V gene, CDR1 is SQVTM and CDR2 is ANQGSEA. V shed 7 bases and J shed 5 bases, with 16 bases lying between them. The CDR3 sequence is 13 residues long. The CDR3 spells CSGSLVGGDTQYF. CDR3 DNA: TGCAGCGGATCGTTGGTGGGGGGAGATACGCAGTATTTT.

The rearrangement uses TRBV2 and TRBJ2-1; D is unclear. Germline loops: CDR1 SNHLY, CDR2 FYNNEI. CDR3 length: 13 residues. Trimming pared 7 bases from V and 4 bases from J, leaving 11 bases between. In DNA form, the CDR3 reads TGTGCCAGCAACATTGACAATTACAATGAGCAGTTCTTC. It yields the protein CASNIDNYNEQFF.

CDR3 DNA: TGTGCCAGCAGTTACTCGATTAGCGGGAGTTACGAGCAGTACTTC. This codes for CASSYSISGSYEQYF. V and J are TRBV6-5 and TRBJ2-7; 9 bases are a match to TRBD2. This CDR3 is built from 15 residues. Germline-derived CDR1 and CDR2 are MNHEY and SVGAGI. Trimming at V came to 0 bases and at J to 4 bases, leaving 4 bases not matched to a gene.

CDR3 in DNA: TGCAGCGTTGGGTCCATAACGGGAGGAGATACGCAGTATTTT. Amino acids: CSVGSITGGDTQYF. The chain is built from TRBV29-1 and TRBJ2-3; 7 bases agree with TRBD2. From germline, CDR1 is SQVTM and CDR2 ANQGSEA. This CDR3 comprises 14 residues. V shed 4 bases and J 5 bases; nucleotides not matched to a gene: 9.

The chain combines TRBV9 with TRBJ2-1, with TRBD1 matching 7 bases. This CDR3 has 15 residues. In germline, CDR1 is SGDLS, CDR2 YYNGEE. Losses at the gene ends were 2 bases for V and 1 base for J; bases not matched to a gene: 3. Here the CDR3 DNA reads TGTGCCAGCAGCGTTGTGGGACAGTCCTACAATGAGCAGTTCTTC. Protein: CASSVVGQSYNEQFF. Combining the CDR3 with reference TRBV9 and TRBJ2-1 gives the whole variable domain DSGVTQTPKHLITATGQRVTLRCSPRSGDLSVYWYQQSLDQGLQFLIQYYNGEERAKGNILERFSAQQFPDLHSELNLSSLELGDSALYFCASSVVGQSYNEQFFGPGTRLTVL.

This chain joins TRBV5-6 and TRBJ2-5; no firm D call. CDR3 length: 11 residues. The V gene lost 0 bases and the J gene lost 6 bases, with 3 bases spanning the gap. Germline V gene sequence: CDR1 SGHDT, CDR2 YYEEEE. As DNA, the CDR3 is TGTGCCAGCAGCTTGGCTAAGACCCAGTACTTC. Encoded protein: CASSLAKTQYF.

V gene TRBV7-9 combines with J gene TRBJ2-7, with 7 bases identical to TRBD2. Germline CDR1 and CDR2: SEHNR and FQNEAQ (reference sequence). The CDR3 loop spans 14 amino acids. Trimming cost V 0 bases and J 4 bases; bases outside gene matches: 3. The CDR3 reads CASSLAGGPYEQYF. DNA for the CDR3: TGTGCCAGCAGCTTAGCGGGAGGGCCATACGAGCAGTACTTC.

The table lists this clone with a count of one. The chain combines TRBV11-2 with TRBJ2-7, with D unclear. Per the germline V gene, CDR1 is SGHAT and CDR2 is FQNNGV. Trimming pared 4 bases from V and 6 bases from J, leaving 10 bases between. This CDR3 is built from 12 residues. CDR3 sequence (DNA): TGTGCCAGCAGCTCTTTCTGGGCCGAGCAGTACTTC. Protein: CASSSFWAEQYF.

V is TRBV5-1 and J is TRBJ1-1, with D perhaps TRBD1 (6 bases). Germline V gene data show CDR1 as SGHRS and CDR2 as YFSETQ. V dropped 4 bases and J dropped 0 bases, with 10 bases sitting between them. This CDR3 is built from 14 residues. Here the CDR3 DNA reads TGCGCCAGCAGCCCAGGGGAATTGAACACTGAAGCTTTCTTT. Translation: CASSPGELNTEAFF.